This T cell receptor (beta chain) is from a study of post-analysis software for immune sequencing data. Study-wide points: F measure grouped same-batch samples tightly together. The study found TRBV5-6, TRBV5-1 and TRBV20-1 among several TRBV segments more frequent in patients than controls.

Unique molecular identifiers tagged the TCR beta cDNA libraries. A single record per CDR3 protein comes from TCRdb applying MiXCR to the PCR reads. The profile covers 600,000 to 750,000 distinct CDR3 sequences, with 55% to 60% appearing a single time and 11% taken by the ten largest. The V end lost 2 bases, the J end lost 0 bases, and 5 bases lay between the germline ends. Per germline, CDR1 MNHEY and CDR2 SVGAGI. CDR3 length equals 15 residues. As for this clonotype: What it binds is not known.

The sequence came from a girl between 2 and 10 years old with multiple sclerosis. The V and J genes are TRBV6-5 and TRBJ2-6; the D is unclear. The sample was blood. The CDR3 coding sequence is TGTGCCAGCAGTTACGAGCACTCTGGGGCCAACGTCCTGACTTTC. Protein product: CASSYEHSGANVLTF.